The clone carrying this T cell receptor (beta chain) was seen a single time. Its antigen remains unidentified. The record originates from a study of siplizumab effects on memory and regulatory T cells. Sequenced by immunoSEQ multiplex PCR; TCRdb stores in-frame clones only, minus some. The sample has about 100,000 clones, 92% seen once. Germline values: CDR1 LNHDA, CDR2 SQIVND (reference sequence). The CDR3 extends over 16 amino acids. With V trimmed by 7 bases and J by 1 base, 8 bases remained unmatched. Regarding the study as a whole: Naive T cells seemed more diverse than memory cells and seemed major alloresponse contributors. Only a minority of proliferating CD4+ or CD8+ clones had an assignable naive or memory phenotype, with roughly 75-97% lacking one. Siplizumab significantly reduced alloreactive sequences traceable to unstimulated CD4+ memory cells.

The source of this sequence is a human donor in good health. Material for sequencing was Tregs sorted from blood. V is TRBV19 and J is TRBJ2-2; 8 bases agree with TRBD1. CDR3 nucleotides: TGTGCCAGTACCTTCCGACAGGGGCGGAACACCGGGGAGCTGTTTTTT. Translating it yields CASTFRQGRNTGELFF.